Sequencing of this T cell receptor (beta chain) was carried out in a study of blood T cells in healthy people across ages. A second PCR, run for roughly 7 to 11 cycles, used a sample-barcoded 5' primer plus a J-beta primer mix. Every cDNA molecule bore a tag from a template-switch adaptor containing 12 random nucleotides. MiXCR was run by TCRdb on the 5' RACE reads, yielding one entry per CDR3 protein. In the table there are some 1,500,000 distinct CDR3 sequences, roughly 43% of which are singletons. The receptor was derived from a woman under 30 in good health. Sequencing used blood.

CDR3 DNA: TGCAGTGTCCAGTGGAAGGACACTGAAGCTTTCTTT. It codes for CSVQWKDTEAFF. The chain uses TRBV20-1 and TRBJ1-1, with no clear D. The germline V gene encodes CDR1 DFQATT and CDR2 SNEGSKA (reference sequence). Trimming removed 7 bases from V and 3 bases from J, with 12 bases in between. The CDR3 has 12 residues.